This TCR beta chain was documented in a study of T-cell reconstitution after alpha-beta-depleted transplantation in children. Whole-study results and caveats: Two months or so post-transplant, alpha-beta T cells reportedly derived from several hundred expanded graft clones. There were some patients whose high TCRbeta diversity at day 60 came from surviving recipient T cells and thymic progenitors. Among T cells one year after transplant, newly produced cells accounted for most counts and diversity.

The trim removed 0 bases at V and 6 bases at J, leaving 8 bases unmatched. The V gene's germline CDR1 is SGHRS and CDR2 YFSETQ. This CDR3 is built from 16 residues. Concerning this clonotype: Its matching antigen is unknown.

Preparation of the TCRbeta library involved a method that used unique molecular identifiers. Each CDR3 protein is one row after TCRdb ran MiXCR on the PCR reads. The data show a few hundred thousand distinct CDR3 sequences, 15% to 20% seen once. This chain joins TRBV5-1 and TRBJ2-1, with TRBD2 matching over 8 bases. Source: PBMCs, mostly from graft donor cells, taken 360 days after TCRalphabeta/CD19-depleted stem cell transplant. This receptor was taken from a boy under two years old who had a stem cell transplant for Wiskott-Aldrich syndrome, so the T cells may come from the graft donor. The CDR3 nucleotides are TGCGCCAGCAGCTTGGCCAGCGGGGGCTCGGTCAATGAGCAGTTCTTC. Protein: CASSLASGGSVNEQFF.